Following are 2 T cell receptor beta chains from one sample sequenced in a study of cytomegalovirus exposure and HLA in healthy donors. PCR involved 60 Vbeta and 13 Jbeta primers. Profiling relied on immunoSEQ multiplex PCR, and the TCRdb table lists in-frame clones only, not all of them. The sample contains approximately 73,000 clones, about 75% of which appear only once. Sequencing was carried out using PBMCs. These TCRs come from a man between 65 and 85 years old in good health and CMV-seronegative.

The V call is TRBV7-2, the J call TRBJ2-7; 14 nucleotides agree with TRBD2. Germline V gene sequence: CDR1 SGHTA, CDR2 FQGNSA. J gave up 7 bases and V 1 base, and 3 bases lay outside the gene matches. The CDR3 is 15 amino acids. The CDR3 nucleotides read TGTGCCAGCAGCTTAGAGGGACTAGCGGGAGTTGAGCAGTACTTC. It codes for CASSLEGLAGVEQYF.

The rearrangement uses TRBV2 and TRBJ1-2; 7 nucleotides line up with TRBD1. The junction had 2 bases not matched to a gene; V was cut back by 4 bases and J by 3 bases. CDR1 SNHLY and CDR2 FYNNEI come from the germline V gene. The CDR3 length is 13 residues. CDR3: CASSGQGYYGYTF. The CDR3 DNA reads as TGTGCCAGCAGTGGACAGGGTTACTATGGCTACACCTTC.